The clone carrying this TCR beta chain appeared a single time. CDR1 is MNHEY, CDR2 SVGAGI, per germline. V was shortened by 5 bases and J by 6 bases, with 13 bases between the two germline ends. The CDR3 is 13 residues long. The repertoire was sequenced with immunoSEQ multiplex PCR; TCRdb's copy has only in-frame clones and lacks some. The table has about 120,000 clones, over 75% seen once. The data derive from a study of blood T cell repertoires in COVID-19. The gene calls are TRBV6-5 and TRBJ1-1; D is possibly TRBD1 (5 bases). The sequencing sample was made of peripheral blood. The sequence came from an elderly man with active or convalescent COVID-19. In nucleotides, the CDR3 is TGTGCCAGCAGTACAACGCGGGGGTCTGAAGCTTTCTTT. This codes for CASSTTRGSEAFF.